This T cell receptor beta chain was recovered during a study of glioma-infiltrating T cells. Broader study findings: Gliomas, especially low-grade, showed above-expected tissue-blood divergence; non-neoplastic patients showed below. Very few CDR3 sequences were shared between tissue and blood.

There are many counts of this clonotype. Its target is unknown. The CDR3 runs to 18 residues. Germline lookup yields CDR1 MNHEY and CDR2 SVGEGT. With V trimmed by 0 bases and J by 4 bases, 8 bases remained unmatched. TCR alpha and beta CDR3 regions were amplified from RNA using iRepertoire nested multiplex PCR. Tissue mRNA or PBMC total RNA, roughly 85-450 ng, went into one-step reverse transcription and amplification. TCRdb ran MiXCR on the multiplex PCR reads and lists one entry per CDR3 protein. Here the sample spans 84,000 or so distinct CDR3 sequences, less than 30% being singletons. The sample comprised glioma tissue, nonneoplastic brain tissue, or PBMCs (not recorded which). This TCR derives from a human donor with low-grade glioma or glioblastoma, undergoing nonglioma brain surgery, or in good health (not recorded which). The chain uses TRBV6-2 or TRBV6-3 and TRBJ2-7; 14 bases are a match to TRBD2. The CDR3 here is CASSYSQTSGRGRYEQYF. The DNA of the CDR3 is TGTGCCAGCAGTTACTCGCAGACTAGCGGGAGGGGAAGGTACGAGCAGTACTTC.